These 26 T cell receptor beta chains share one sample of origin, sequenced in a study of shared clonotypes between healthy human individuals. The table came from immunoSEQ multiplex PCR; TCRdb's copy has only in-frame clones and leaves some out. The repertoire consists of around 2,000,000 clones, with 85% to 95% occurring once and the leading ten covering 0.1% to 0.15%. The sequenced sample consisted of naive CD4+ T cells sorted from blood. Subset described: CD45RA+ positively selected. The receptor source for this set is a man aged 18 to 30 in good health.

The chain joins TRBV28 to TRBJ1-2; 9 positions match TRBD1. V trimming: 10 bases; J trimming: 0 bases; junction bases outside the gene matches: 6. Germline V gives CDR1 MDHEN, CDR2 SYDVKM. CDR3 length equals 14 residues. CDR3 sequence reads: CAIRQGGSNYGYTF. In DNA, the CDR3 is TGTGCCATAAGACAGGGGGGATCTAACTATGGCTACACCTTC.

Remarks on this clone: Other DNA sequences of this sample code for an identical CDR3. The chain couples TRBV10-3 to TRBJ2-2; TRBD1 or TRBD2 may be the D gene (5 bases each). The CDR3 is 14 residues long. V gave up 7 bases and J gave up 2 bases, with 11 bases separating them. The germline CDR1 and CDR2 sequences are ENHRY and SYGVKD. CDR3 sequence (DNA): TGTGCCATCAAAGGGGACGGTAACACCGGGGAGCTGTTTTTT. This gives the protein CAIKGDGNTGELFF.

The rearrangement uses TRBV5-6 and TRBJ1-3; D unresolved. Trimming removed 0 bases from V and 8 bases from J, with 15 bases in between. CDR1 SGHDT and CDR2 YYEEEE come from the germline V gene. The CDR3 covers 15 residues. In nucleotides, the CDR3 is TGTGCCAGCAGCTTGGCGCCACAGAGCGGCTACACCATATATTTT. As protein: CASSLAPQSGYTIYF.

This clone was seen only once. The rearrangement uses TRBV6-1 and TRBJ1-5; no clear D. Germline CDR1 and CDR2: MNHNS and SASEGT. The CDR3 runs to 14 residues. V was shortened by 4 bases and J by 5 bases, with 12 bases between the two germline ends. Here the CDR3 DNA reads TGTGCCAGCAGTGCAACCACCTCGGATCAGCCCCAGCATTTT. Translating it yields CASSATTSDQPQHF.

The chain employs TRBV27 and TRBJ2-3; 10 bases are shared with TRBD1. The V segment lost 8 bases and the J segment 3 bases; nucleotides outside the gene matches: 17. CDR1 and CDR2 (germline): MNHEY, SMNVEV (reference sequence). The CDR3 runs to 18 residues. CDR3 sequence reads: CASQTSLSTGGWTDTQYF. The CDR3 nucleotides are TGTGCCAGCCAAACCTCACTATCGACAGGGGGCTGGACAGATACGCAGTATTTT.

The rearrangement uses TRBV28 and TRBJ2-3; 7 nucleotides align to TRBD2. The J segment lost 0 bases and the V segment lost 6 bases, leaving 9 bases of the junction unmatched. The CDR3 is made up of 16 amino acids. Looked up from germline, CDR1 is MDHEN and CDR2 is SYDVKM. This CDR3 is CASSRRGKTSTDTQYF. The DNA of the CDR3 is TGTGCCAGCAGCCGGCGGGGGAAGACTAGCACAGATACGCAGTATTTT. The full variable domain, its missing parts supplied by reference TRBV28 and TRBJ2-3, is DVKVTQSSRYLVKRTGEKVFLECVQDMDHENMFWYRQDPGLGLRLIYFSYDVKMKEKGDIPEGYSVSREKKERFSLILESASTNQTSMYLCASSRRGKTSTDTQYFGPGTRLTVL.

The V gene is TRBV4-1, the J gene TRBJ2-7, with TRBD1 matching over 7 bases. This CDR3 region has 14 residues. From germline, CDR1 is MGHRA and CDR2 YSYEKL. J gave up 6 bases and V 4 bases, and 9 bases lay outside the gene matches. In nucleotides, the CDR3 is TGCGCCAGCAGCCCGGGACAGCGATCGCCCGAGCAGTACTTC. This encodes CASSPGQRSPEQYF.

For this clone: A much more abundant neighbour one base away suggests this may be a read error. The V gene is TRBV2, the J gene TRBJ2-1; possibly TRBD2 for D (5 bases). Between the trimmed V and J ends, which lost 4 bases and 8 bases, there was a span of 15 bases. Germline lookup yields CDR1 SNHLY and CDR2 FYNNEI. The length of the CDR3 is 14 residues. The CDR3 sequence: CASSARRDSHEQFF. The CDR3, as DNA: TGTGCCAGCAGTGCTCGACGGGATAGCCATGAGCAGTTCTTC.

The CDR3 DNA follows: TGCGCCAGCAGCTCTGCTACAGGACTTACAGATACGCAGTATTTT. Protein: CASSSATGLTDTQYF. This sequence joins TRBV5-1 and TRBJ2-3, with D perhaps being TRBD1 or TRBD2 (5 bases each). Trimming pared 3 bases from V and 3 bases from J, leaving 14 bases between. The CDR3 is 15 residues long. Germline CDR1 and CDR2: SGHRS and YFSETQ.

The chain combines TRBV7-2 with TRBJ1-4; no clear D gene. The CDR3 totals 15 residues. Germline values: CDR1 SGHTA, CDR2 FQGNSA. V was shortened by 5 bases and J by 8 bases, with 18 bases between the two germline ends. The CDR3 reads CASSPSWVSSEKLFF. CDR3 nucleotide sequence: TGTGCCAGCAGCCCAAGTTGGGTTTCTTCCGAAAAACTGTTTTTT.

The chain is built from TRBV27 and TRBJ2-1; TRBD2 agrees at 9 bases. The junction had 11 bases not matched to a gene; V was cut back by 10 bases and J by 7 bases. The CDR3 covers 14 residues. Germline lookup yields CDR1 MNHEY and CDR2 SMNVEV (reference sequence). This CDR3 reads CATELSGSRNEQFF. For the CDR3, the DNA is TGTGCCACGGAGCTTAGCGGGAGTAGGAATGAGCAGTTCTTC.

J is TRBJ1-4 and V is TRBV5-1, with a weak D call TRBD1 (6 bases). This CDR3 region has 18 residues. The ends were cut back, 2 bases at V and 3 bases at J, with 20 bases in the middle. Germline CDR1 reads SGHRS; CDR2 reads YFSETQ. The CDR3 sequence is CASSFTAYSQGSNEKLFF. CDR3 nucleotide sequence: TGCGCCAGCAGCTTCACTGCCTACTCACAGGGCTCTAATGAAAAACTGTTTTTT.

This clone was counted once. Other DNA sequences from this sample encode an identical CDR3 as well. This rearrangement joins TRBV10-3 to TRBJ2-5, with TRBD2 matching 10 bases. From germline, CDR1 is ENHRY and CDR2 SYGVKD. V shed 6 bases and J 4 bases; nucleotides not matched to a gene: 5. The CDR3 totals 14 residues. The CDR3 region is CAISPSGGVETQYF. CDR3 in DNA: TGTGCCATCAGCCCTAGCGGGGGAGTAGAGACCCAGTACTTC.

The V and J genes are TRBV7-2 and TRBJ2-7, with D perhaps being TRBD1 or TRBD2 (6 bases each). This CDR3 comprises 11 residues. The germline gives CDR1 SGHTA, CDR2 FQGNSA. Trimming pared 5 bases from V and 6 bases from J, leaving 8 bases between. In nucleotides, the CDR3 is TGTGCCAGCAGCGAGGGGGGCGAGCAGTACTTC. Its protein product is CASSEGGEQYF.

CDR3 in amino acids: CASSPLMGTGSTEAFF. CDR3 sequence (DNA): TGTGCCAGCTCACCACTCATGGGGACAGGAAGCACTGAAGCTTTCTTT. This chain joins TRBV18 and TRBJ1-1, with 8 bases matching TRBD1. The CDR3 contains 16 residues. V lost 1 base to trimming and J lost 4 bases; unmatched junction nucleotides: 8. Germline values: CDR1 KGHSH, CDR2 LQKENI.

CDR3 nucleotide sequence: TGTGCCAGCAGCCCCTTCGGGGAAGGGGGTAGAGCTTTCTTT. Protein product: CASSPFGEGGRAFF. This sequence joins TRBV6-1 and TRBJ1-1; a possible D gene is TRBD1 (6 bases). The CDR3 sequence is 14 residues long. The V end was cut by 6 bases, the J end by 10 bases, with 21 bases between. Germline CDR1 is MNHNS and CDR2 is SASEGT.

As to this clone: A much larger clone sits a single nucleotide away, making a read error possible. Different DNA sequences within this sample yield the same CDR3. V usage is TRBV5-6 and J usage is TRBJ2-7; D perhaps matches TRBD2 (5 bases). Trimming took 2 bases from V and 3 from J, leaving 6 bases between them. From germline, CDR1 is SGHDT and CDR2 YYEEEE. The CDR3 runs to 12 residues. The CDR3 here is CASSLGGYEQYF. The CDR3 DNA is TGTGCCAGCAGCTTAGGAGGCTACGAGCAGTACTTC.

The chain couples TRBV28 to TRBJ2-1, with unresolved D. V dropped 4 bases and J dropped 3 bases, with 4 bases sitting between them. CDR3 length: 12 amino acids. CDR1 is MDHEN, CDR2 SYDVKM, per germline. The CDR3 coding sequence is TGTGCCAGCAGTTCCATCTACAATGAGCAGTTCTTC. Amino acid sequence: CASSSIYNEQFF. Filled out from reference TRBV28 and TRBJ2-1, the complete variable domain reads DVKVTQSSRYLVKRTGEKVFLECVQDMDHENMFWYRQDPGLGLRLIYFSYDVKMKEKGDIPEGYSVSREKKERFSLILESASTNQTSMYLCASSSIYNEQFFGPGTRLTVL.

V usage is TRBV9 and J usage is TRBJ2-5; TRBD1 aligns across 12 bases. CDR1 SGDLS and CDR2 YYNGEE come from the germline V gene. V gave up 4 bases and J gave up 5 bases; unmatched junction bases: 12. CDR3 length: 17 amino acids. As DNA, the CDR3 is TGTGCCAGCAGCCCAAGCGGGACAGGGGGCGGTCTGGAGACCCAGTACTTC. Amino acid sequence: CASSPSGTGGGLETQYF.

This chain joins TRBV29-1 and TRBJ1-2; D gene uncertain. CDR3 size: 15 residues. Germline lookup yields CDR1 SQVTM and CDR2 ANQGSEA. Trimming took off 4 bases at V and 4 bases at J, with 19 bases between the two ends. The CDR3 DNA reads as TGCAGCGTTGCAAGACCGATCGCGGGAAGCTATGGCTACACCTTC. Its protein is CSVARPIAGSYGYTF.

The V call is TRBV5-1, the J call TRBJ1-5, with TRBD1 identical over 7 bases. Germline V lookup: CDR1 SGHRS, CDR2 YFSETQ. Trimming took 4 bases from V and 5 from J; bases not matched to a gene: 9. The CDR3 consists of 15 residues. CDR3 region: CASSVTGDEYQPQHF. The DNA for the CDR3 is TGCGCCAGCAGCGTCACAGGGGATGAATATCAGCCCCAGCATTTT.

The chain links TRBV4-1 to TRBJ2-5; 14 positions agree with TRBD2. The CDR3 length is 18 residues. Unmatched junction bases numbered 9, after V lost 4 bases and J lost 2 bases. The germline V gene encodes CDR1 MGHRA and CDR2 YSYEKL. The CDR3 spells CASSPGTSGSGVQETQYF. In DNA, the CDR3 is TGCGCCAGCAGCCCCGGGACTAGCGGGAGCGGGGTTCAAGAGACCCAGTACTTC.

The chain uses TRBV5-4 and TRBJ2-7, with D perhaps matching TRBD2 (6 bases). CDR3 length: 15 residues. Germline V CDR1 and CDR2: SGHNT, YYREEE (reference sequence). The V end lost 4 bases, the J end lost 2 bases, and 16 bases lay between the germline ends. The CDR3 DNA follows: TGTGCCAGCAGCGTGCGCGGAGGGGCTACCTACGAGCAGTACTTC. As protein: CASSVRGGATYEQYF.

The chain uses TRBV11-2 and TRBJ1-1; 9 bases map to TRBD1. CDR1 and CDR2 from the germline V gene are SGHAT and FQNNGV. With 4 bases clipped from V and 1 base from J, the junction kept 1 base outside the gene matches. CDR3 length: 14 residues. The CDR3 loop reads CASSWGQGNTEAFF. CDR3 bases: TGTGCCAGCAGCTGGGGACAGGGGAACACTGAAGCTTTCTTT.

This clone was seen just once. J is TRBJ2-2 and V is TRBV28; D ambiguous. This CDR3 region has 13 residues. Germline CDR1 and CDR2: MDHEN and SYDVKM. V lost 7 bases and J 0 bases, leaving 6 bases between the germline ends. The CDR3, as DNA: TGTGCCAGCAATCACGCGAACACCGGGGAGCTGTTTTTT. Its protein product is CASNHANTGELFF.

This rearrangement joins TRBV6-1 to TRBJ1-1, with D unclear. The CDR3 has 15 amino acids. V lost 0 bases and J 1 base, leaving 9 bases between the germline ends. Germline V gene lookup returns CDR1 MNHNS and CDR2 SASEGT. CDR3 DNA sequence: TGTGCCAGCAGTGAAGCTTTCTACAGGAACACTGAAGCTTTCTTT. It translates to CASSEAFYRNTEAFF.